These 27 T cell receptor beta chains came from one sample sequenced in a study of T-cell reconstitution after alpha-beta-depleted transplantation in children. Unique molecular identifiers were incorporated during preparation of the TCRbeta library. One entry per CDR3 protein results from TCRdb running MiXCR on the PCR reads. The repertoire holds 500,000 to 650,000 distinct CDR3 sequences, approximately 10% seen once, with around 13% in the top ten. The sequences come from PBMCs, mostly from graft donor cells, collected 180 days after TCRalphabeta/CD19-depleted stem cell transplant. These receptors were taken from a female patient between 2 and 15 years old who had a stem cell transplant for aplastic anemia, so the T cells may come from the graft donor.

This clonotype came up a few times. The V gene is TRBV28, the J gene TRBJ1-2; tentatively, D is TRBD1 (6 bases). CDR1 and CDR2 (germline): MDHEN, SYDVKM. The CDR3 runs 14 residues. The ends were cut back, 5 bases at V and 4 bases at J, with 14 bases in the middle. DNA for the CDR3: TGTGCCAGCAGTCTCCCCCCGACAGGCTATGGCTACACCTTC. It translates to CASSLPPTGYGYTF.

This clonotype was seen only once. The rearrangement uses TRBV11-2 and TRBJ2-1; D may be TRBD1 (5 bases). The V gene lost 2 bases and the J gene lost 8 bases, with 13 bases spanning the gap. This CDR3 has 14 amino acids. Germline assignment: CDR1 SGHAT and CDR2 FQNNGV. In DNA, the CDR3 is TGTGCCAGCAGCTTAAGGGGTAAAGAGGATGAGCAGTTCTTC. This sequence encodes CASSLRGKEDEQFF.

This clonotype was detected a few times. This rearrangement joins TRBV29-1 to TRBJ1-5; possible D gene TRBD1, 5 bases. Germline V gene lookup returns CDR1 SQVTM and CDR2 ANQGSEA. The CDR3 length is 14 residues. Between the trimmed V and J ends, which lost 4 bases and 4 bases, there was a span of 14 bases. The CDR3 DNA reads TGCAGCGTTGGGGACGGATTAACAAATCAGCCCCAGCATTTT. It yields the protein CSVGDGLTNQPQHF.

This chain joins TRBV7-8 and TRBJ2-2, with a tentative D call TRBD2 (5 bases). The CDR3 is 17 amino acids. Germline V gene sequence: CDR1 SGHVS, CDR2 FQNEAQ. Trimming shortened V by 0 bases and J by 0 bases, and 11 bases separated the two germline ends. The CDR3 loop is CASSLALVGANTGELFF. CDR3 bases: TGTGCCAGCAGCTTAGCGTTGGTGGGAGCGAACACCGGGGAGCTGTTTTTT.

This clonotype turned up a few times. The junction differs from germline at one of its ends, possibly a read error. The V gene is TRBV7-8, the J gene TRBJ2-7; D is unclear. The CDR3 sequence is 14 residues long. Germline lookup yields CDR1 SGHVS and CDR2 FQNEAQ. The CDR3 bases are TGTGCCAGCAGCCCTACGGACGGCCCCTACGTGCAGTACTTC. Protein product: CASSPTDGPYVQYF.

The rearrangement joins TRBV19 to TRBJ1-1; D is undetermined. CDR3 length equals 14 residues. The germline V and J ends were trimmed by 2 bases and 4 bases, with 11 bases remaining between them. In germline, CDR1 is LNHDA, CDR2 SQIVND (reference sequence). CDR3 sequence: CASSISREGTEAFF. The CDR3 DNA reads as TGTGCCAGTAGTATATCTCGGGAGGGCACTGAAGCTTTCTTT.

There are a few counts of this clonotype. The chain has TRBV20-1 and TRBJ2-7; no clear D gene. CDR1 and CDR2 (germline): DFQATT, SNEGSKA (reference sequence). The CDR3 is 11 residues long. Trimming removed 4 bases from V and 7 bases from J, with 11 bases in between. The CDR3 loop reads CSANGRQEQYF. Written as DNA, the CDR3 is TGCAGTGCTAACGGCCGACAAGAGCAGTACTTC.

The CDR3 coding sequence is TGCGCCAGCAGCTTCCGATTAAGCACAGATACGCAGTATTTT. Residues: CASSFRLSTDTQYF. The chain combines TRBV5-1 with TRBJ2-3, with unresolved D. The CDR3 consists of 14 residues. The V gene's germline CDR1 is SGHRS and CDR2 YFSETQ. Trimming pared 2 bases from V and 0 bases from J, leaving 7 bases between.

The rearrangement joins TRBV24-1 to TRBJ2-3, with TRBD2 matching 8 bases. Germline CDR1 is KGHDR and CDR2 is SFDVKD. Trimming at V came to 1 base and at J to 2 bases, leaving 4 bases not matched to a gene. This CDR3 region has 16 residues. The CDR3 DNA reads TGTGCCACCAGTGATTTAAAACTAGCGGCCACAGATACGCAGTATTTT. Residues: CATSDLKLAATDTQYF.

This rearrangement joins TRBV12-3 or TRBV12-4 to TRBJ2-1; TRBD2 aligns across 14 bases. The CDR3 contains 18 residues. The junction had 15 bases not matched to a gene; V was cut back by 7 bases and J by 7 bases. Here the CDR3 DNA reads TGTGCCAGCACCCCAGGGGACAGGGGACTAGCGGGGGCGAATGAGCAGTTCTTC. Translated, it gives CASTPGDRGLAGANEQFF.

This clonotype was recorded a few times. This sequence joins TRBV4-3 and TRBJ2-5, with D possibly TRBD1 on 6 matching bases. The CDR3 is 16 amino acids. V lost 1 base, J lost 0 bases, and 12 bases lay in between. Germline lookup yields CDR1 LGHNA and CDR2 YSLEER. The CDR3 DNA sequence: TGCGCCAGCAGCCAAGGAGGGGGTGCGTACCAAGAGACCCAGTACTTC. It encodes CASSQGGGAYQETQYF.

The chain employs TRBV5-1 and TRBJ2-3, with D possibly TRBD2 on 6 matching bases. Germline V gene sequence: CDR1 SGHRS, CDR2 YFSETQ. The CDR3 loop spans 15 amino acids. Trimming took off 4 bases at V and 5 bases at J, with 17 bases between the two ends. In DNA form, the CDR3 reads TGCGCCAGCAGCCCCTCGGGGGAGAGAGTAGATACGCAGTATTTT. Amino acid sequence: CASSPSGERVDTQYF.

This clonotype turned up a few times. This chain connects TRBV29-1 to TRBJ1-4, with unresolved D. V was trimmed by 4 bases and J by 4 bases, leaving 16 bases between them. There are 15 residues in the CDR3. CDR1 and CDR2 from the germline V gene are SQVTM and ANQGSEA. The chain's CDR3 is CSVAFGIWGNEKLFF. The CDR3 nucleotides read TGCAGCGTTGCATTTGGGATATGGGGTAATGAAAAACTGTTTTTT.

At least ten counts were recorded for this clonotype. The CDR3 region is CSARPGGGGGEQYF. For the CDR3, the DNA is TGCAGTGCTCGACCTGGTGGGGGGGGCGGCGAGCAGTACTTC. The chain uses TRBV20-1 and TRBJ2-7; D is possibly TRBD2 (7 bases). Trimming shortened V by 5 bases and J by 6 bases, and 20 bases separated the two germline ends. The CDR3 covers 14 residues. The germline V gene encodes CDR1 DFQATT and CDR2 SNEGSKA (reference sequence).

The chain has TRBV5-6 and TRBJ2-5, with 11 positions matching TRBD2. Losses at the gene ends were 4 bases for V and 1 base for J; bases not matched to a gene: 6. CDR3 length: 16 amino acids. Germline loops: CDR1 SGHDT, CDR2 YYEEEE. CDR3 nucleotide sequence: TGTGCCAGCAGCCTGAGACTAGCGGGGAGCCAAGAGACCCAGTACTTC. Translated: CASSLRLAGSQETQYF.

In its sample, this clonotype was seen many times. The rearrangement uses TRBV12-3 or TRBV12-4 and TRBJ2-7, with a weak D call TRBD2 (5 bases). The CDR3 runs 15 residues. Trimming removed 5 bases at V and 6 bases at J, with 20 bases between. CDR3 protein: CASSPTGIGKGEQYF. The CDR3 bases are TGTGCCAGCAGTCCGACGGGGATAGGAAAGGGCGAGCAGTACTTC.

This clonotype has more than one count but fewer than ten. Here the CDR3 DNA reads TGTGCCAGCAGTTTATCCCCCGACAGGAGCTCCTATAATTCACCCCTCCACTTT. Encoded protein: CASSLSPDRSSYNSPLHF. The chain couples TRBV27 to TRBJ1-6; weak D call: TRBD1 (6 bases). This CDR3 region has 18 residues. V was pared by 0 bases and J by 0 bases, with 12 bases between. Looked up from germline, CDR1 is MNHEY and CDR2 is SMNVEV (reference sequence).

This clonotype was counted between two and nine times. The chain has TRBV5-1 and TRBJ2-1; 15 nucleotides match TRBD2. Losses at the gene ends were 4 bases for V and 9 bases for J; bases not matched to a gene: 8. The CDR3 loop spans 16 amino acids. CDR1 SGHRS and CDR2 YFSETQ come from the germline V gene. The CDR3 protein is CASSEGLAGGVAEQFF. CDR3 sequence (DNA): TGCGCCAGCAGCGAGGGACTAGCGGGAGGAGTCGCTGAGCAGTTCTTC.

The chain has TRBV6-2 or TRBV6-3 and TRBJ2-3; 13 positions agree with TRBD2. This CDR3 spans 20 amino acids. CDR1 and CDR2 (germline): MNHEY, SVGEGT. V trimming: 0 bases; J trimming: 4 bases; junction bases outside the gene matches: 13. CDR3 region: CASSYSRGRRTSGSPDTQYF. The CDR3 DNA follows: TGTGCCAGCAGTTACTCGAGGGGCAGAAGGACTAGCGGGAGCCCAGATACGCAGTATTTT.

This clonotype has a handful of counts. This rearrangement joins TRBV20-1 to TRBJ2-2; D not resolved. Germline lookup yields CDR1 DFQATT and CDR2 SNEGSKA (reference sequence). V was shortened by 0 bases and J by 0 bases, with 8 bases between the two germline ends. This CDR3 has 15 residues. CDR3 coding DNA: TGCAGTGCTAGAGATTCCCAGACGAACACCGGGGAGCTGTTTTTT. It specifies CSARDSQTNTGELFF.

This clonotype was observed a handful of times. The rearrangement joins TRBV28 to TRBJ2-1, with 7 bases aligning to TRBD2. The CDR3 contains 15 residues. V was pared by 5 bases and J by 7 bases, with 11 bases of the junction left unmatched. The V gene's germline CDR1 is MDHEN and CDR2 SYDVKM. The CDR3, as DNA: TGTGCCAGCAGTATGATAGCGGGTTTCCCTAATGAGCAGTTCTTC. Protein: CASSMIAGFPNEQFF.

The V call is TRBV27, the J call TRBJ2-1; 9 bases are a match to TRBD2. CDR3 length: 18 residues. With V trimmed by 5 bases and J by 3 bases, 14 bases remained unmatched. Germline loops: CDR1 MNHEY, CDR2 SMNVEV (reference sequence). The CDR3 DNA is TGTGCCAGCAGTCAGGGACTAGCAAGTATCAAGGTCTACAATGAGCAGTTCTTC. This sequence encodes CASSQGLASIKVYNEQFF.

V is TRBV5-1 and J is TRBJ2-3, with 7 nucleotides matching TRBD1. Germline assignment: CDR1 SGHRS and CDR2 YFSETQ. The CDR3 is made up of 16 amino acids. The V segment lost 0 bases and the J segment 0 bases; nucleotides outside the gene matches: 4. The CDR3 loop is CASSLGSTGSTDTQYF. CDR3 coding DNA: TGCGCCAGCAGCTTGGGATCGACAGGGAGCACAGATACGCAGTATTTT. Using reference TRBV5-1 and TRBJ2-3 for the parts outside the CDR3, the full variable domain is KAGVTQTPRYLIKTRGQQVTLSCSPISGHRSVSWYQQTPGQGLQFLFEYFSETQRNKGNFPGRFSGRQFSNSRSEMNVSTLELGDSALYLCASSLGSTGSTDTQYFGPGTRLTVL.

This clonotype showed up just a few times. The V call is TRBV10-2, the J call TRBJ2-3, with D hard to call. The CDR3 is 14 amino acids. Germline CDR1 is WSHSY and CDR2 is SAAADI. V lost 3 bases and J 2 bases, leaving 9 bases between the germline ends. CDR3 sequence reads: CASSDGAATDTQYF. The CDR3 DNA reads as TGCGCCAGCAGTGATGGCGCAGCCACAGATACGCAGTATTTT.

Ten or more counts support this clonotype. The V gene is TRBV20-1, the J gene TRBJ2-5, with TRBD2 matching over 11 bases. Looked up from germline, CDR1 is DFQATT and CDR2 is SNEGSKA (reference sequence). Trimming removed 1 base from V and 5 bases from J; junction bases left unmatched: 15. This CDR3 has 18 amino acids. The CDR3 loop is CSARGLGLSGRAEETQYF. The CDR3, as DNA: TGCAGTGCTAGAGGGCTAGGTCTTAGCGGGAGGGCTGAGGAGACCCAGTACTTC.

The chain joins TRBV7-2 to TRBJ1-2, with TRBD1 identical over 7 bases. Trimming cost V 4 bases and J 4 bases; bases outside gene matches: 3. The CDR3 covers 13 residues. CDR1 is SGHTA and CDR2 is FQGNSA in the germline V gene. CDR3 bases: TGTGCCAGCAGCTCAGGGGGGACCTATGGCTACACCTTC. It specifies CASSSGGTYGYTF. Full variable domain (missing parts from reference TRBV7-2 and TRBJ1-2): GAGVSQSPSNKVTEKGKDVELRCDPISGHTALYWYRQSLGQGLEFLIYFQGNSAPDKSGLPSDRFSAERTGGSVSTLTIQRTQQEDSAVYLCASSSGGTYGYTFGSGTRLTVV.

The rearrangement uses TRBV20-1 and TRBJ2-1, with TRBD2 identical over 7 bases. Germline values: CDR1 DFQATT, CDR2 SNEGSKA (reference sequence). CDR3 length: 14 amino acids. V lost 6 bases and J lost 3; bases outside the gene matches: 8. The DNA for the CDR3 is TGCAGTGCAGACCACGGGACTATCTACAATGAGCAGTTCTTC. This translates into CSADHGTIYNEQFF.